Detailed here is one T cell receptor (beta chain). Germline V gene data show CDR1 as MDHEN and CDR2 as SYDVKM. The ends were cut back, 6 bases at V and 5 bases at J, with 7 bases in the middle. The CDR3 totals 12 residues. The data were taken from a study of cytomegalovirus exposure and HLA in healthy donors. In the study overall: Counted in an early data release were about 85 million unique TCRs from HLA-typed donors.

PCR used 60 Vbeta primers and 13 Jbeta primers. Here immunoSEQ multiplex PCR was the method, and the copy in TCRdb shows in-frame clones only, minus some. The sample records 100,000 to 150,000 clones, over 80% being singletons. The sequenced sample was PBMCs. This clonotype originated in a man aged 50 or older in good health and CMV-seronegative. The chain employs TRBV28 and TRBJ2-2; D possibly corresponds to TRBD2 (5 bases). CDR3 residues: CASRWRTGELFF. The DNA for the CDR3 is TGTGCCAGCAGATGGAGGACCGGGGAGCTGTTTTTT.